Following are 25 T cell receptor beta chains from one sample sequenced in a study of blood T cells in healthy people across ages. Next came a second PCR, run for roughly 6 to 11 cycles, which used a sample-barcoded 5' primer along with a J-beta primer mix. TCRdb re-called the 5' RACE reads with MiXCR, one entry per CDR3 protein. The sample gives hundreds of thousands of distinct CDR3 sequences, about 55% of which show up once; roughly 37% is in the top ten. The source material was blood. These receptors all stem from an elderly man in good health.

J is TRBJ1-5 and V is TRBV27; unclear D gene. The germline V gene encodes CDR1 MNHEY and CDR2 SMNVEV (reference sequence). Trimming shortened V by 5 bases and J by 0 bases, and 8 bases separated the two germline ends. The CDR3 sequence is 14 residues long. The CDR3 reads CASSLSYSNQPQHF. The CDR3 DNA sequence: TGTGCCAGCAGTCTTAGTTATAGCAATCAGCCCCAGCATTTT.

The chain is built from TRBV12-3 or TRBV12-4 and TRBJ2-3; 16 positions match TRBD2. J was trimmed by 6 bases and V by 5 bases; bases with no gene match: 8. The CDR3 has 17 amino acids. This CDR3 reads CASSPYGTSGRGDTQYF. CDR3 DNA sequence: TGTGCCAGCAGTCCCTACGGGACTAGCGGGAGGGGCGATACGCAGTATTTT.

The V call is TRBV9, the J call TRBJ2-2; D call uncertain. CDR3 length: 12 residues. V was shortened by 0 bases and J by 7 bases, with 4 bases between the two germline ends. Germline-derived CDR1 and CDR2 are SGDLS and YYNGEE. The CDR3 reads CASSVEVGELFF. CDR3 DNA sequence: TGTGCCAGCAGCGTAGAAGTCGGGGAGCTGTTTTTT.

The V call is TRBV7-2, the J call TRBJ2-7; D call uncertain. Germline V gene data show CDR1 as SGHTA and CDR2 as FQGNSA. V was clipped by 2 bases and J by 6 bases, with 11 bases between them. The CDR3 has 13 amino acids. CDR3 DNA: TGTGCCAGCAGCTTAAACGGCCCTACCGAGCAGTACTTC. Translating gives CASSLNGPTEQYF.

The V call is TRBV12-3 or TRBV12-4, the J call TRBJ1-6; TRBD1 agrees at 12 bases. The length of the CDR3 is 16 residues. J was trimmed by 9 bases and V by 0 bases; bases with no gene match: 3. In nucleotides, the CDR3 is TGTGCCAGCAGTTTAGCGGGGACAGGGGGCAGTTCACCCCTCCACTTT. This codes for CASSLAGTGGSSPLHF.

The rearrangement links TRBV5-1 to TRBJ2-5; D unclear. The CDR3 length is 14 residues. V lost 0 bases, J lost 2 bases, and 8 bases lay in between. CDR1 is SGHRS, CDR2 YFSETQ, per germline. CDR3 region: CASSLGDPQETQYF. The CDR3, as DNA: TGCGCCAGCAGCTTGGGTGATCCGCAAGAGACCCAGTACTTC.

J is TRBJ1-6 and V is TRBV27; no reliable D call. Germline V CDR1 and CDR2: MNHEY, SMNVEV (reference sequence). Trimming pared 2 bases from V and 13 bases from J, leaving 12 bases between. CDR3 length: 13 amino acids. The CDR3 DNA reads TGTGCCAGCAGTTTAGCGGGAAGTTCCCCCCTCCACTTT. This gives the protein CASSLAGSSPLHF.

Here the CDR3 DNA reads TGTGCCAGCAGTTTCTTCGGGAGGGAAAACAATGAGCAGTTCTTC. It translates to CASSFFGRENNEQFF. The chain joins TRBV27 to TRBJ2-1; 8 nucleotides line up with TRBD2. Germline CDR1 is MNHEY and CDR2 is SMNVEV (reference sequence). CDR3 length: 15 residues. Trimming cost V 3 bases and J 5 bases; bases outside gene matches: 6.

J is TRBJ2-6 and V is TRBV15; D is ambiguous. Germline V gene sequence: CDR1 LNHNV, CDR2 YYDKDF (reference sequence). V gave up 1 base and J gave up 0 bases, with 7 bases separating them. CDR3 length: 16 residues. CDR3 in amino acids: CATSRASFSGANVLTF. The CDR3 DNA sequence: TGTGCCACCAGCAGAGCAAGCTTCTCTGGGGCCAACGTCCTGACTTTC.

This clonotype was observed many times. The chain is built from TRBV10-3 and TRBJ2-7; D assignment may be TRBD1 or TRBD2 (8 bases each). The CDR3 is 16 amino acids. Trimming took off 5 bases at V and 5 bases at J, with 22 bases between the two ends. CDR1 and CDR2 from the germline V gene are ENHRY and SYGVKD. The CDR3 region is CAISRTGSGGPNEQYF. CDR3 DNA sequence: TGTGCCATCAGTCGGACAGGGTCGGGAGGGCCCAACGAGCAGTACTTC.

In this sample, this clonotype turned up once. The gene calls are TRBV5-6 and TRBJ2-3; D not certain. Trimming took 4 bases from V and 5 from J, leaving 17 bases between them. Germline loops: CDR1 SGHDT, CDR2 YYEEEE. The CDR3 is 15 residues long. CDR3: CASSPDRGLGDTQYF. In DNA, the CDR3 is TGTGCCAGCAGCCCGGATAGAGGCTTAGGAGATACGCAGTATTTT.

This chain uses TRBV6-1 with TRBJ2-5; D is perhaps TRBD2 (5 bases). The DNA end is a closer match to TRBJ2-7, so the J assignment may be wrong. Germline lookup yields CDR1 MNHNS and CDR2 SASEGT. The CDR3 sequence is 10 residues long. The DNA of the CDR3 is TGTGCCAGCGAAGCGGACGAGCAGTACTTC. As protein: CASEADEQYF.

The chain links TRBV7-2 to TRBJ1-3; D unresolved. The CDR3 totals 15 residues. Germline V gene lookup returns CDR1 SGHTA and CDR2 FQGNSA. The germline V and J ends were trimmed by 2 bases and 0 bases, with 8 bases remaining between them. CDR3 DNA sequence: TGTGCCAGCAGCTTATGGGATAACTCTGGAAACACCATATATTTT. It yields the protein CASSLWDNSGNTIYF.

This sequence joins TRBV24-1 and TRBJ1-2, with 7 bases lining up with TRBD1. Losses at the gene ends were 3 bases for V and 6 bases for J; bases not matched to a gene: 6. Germline CDR1 is KGHDR and CDR2 is SFDVKD. This CDR3 has 14 residues. CDR3 region: CATSDIDRVDGYTF. The CDR3 DNA is TGTGCCACCAGTGATATCGACAGGGTGGATGGCTACACCTTC.

The J gene is TRBJ2-3, the V gene TRBV12-3 or TRBV12-4; D gene unclear. Trimming stripped 7 bases from V and 14 bases from J, with 19 bases between. The CDR3 runs to 12 residues. This CDR3 reads CASTPHGGYAYF. The CDR3, as DNA: TGTGCCAGCACCCCCCACGGCGGATACGCGTATTTT.

The chain links TRBV15 to TRBJ2-4; no definite D call. Trimming pared 0 bases from V and 7 bases from J, leaving 13 bases between. The CDR3 covers 15 residues. Germline CDR1 is LNHNV and CDR2 is YYDKDF (reference sequence). The CDR3 loop is CATSRDAAAGNIQYF. The DNA for the CDR3 is TGTGCCACCAGCAGAGATGCGGCCGCCGGGAACATTCAGTACTTC.

The rearrangement links TRBV6-5 to TRBJ2-7; 7 nucleotides line up with TRBD2. Germline V gives CDR1 MNHEY, CDR2 SVGAGI. CDR3 size: 11 residues. Trimming removed 7 bases from V and 5 bases from J; junction bases left unmatched: 2. The CDR3 sequence is CASIGGNEQYF. CDR3 sequence (DNA): TGTGCCAGCATCGGGGGGAACGAGCAGTACTTC.

This chain connects TRBV5-1 to TRBJ1-1; 7 bases line up with TRBD1. Germline CDR1 is SGHRS and CDR2 is YFSETQ. V lost 1 base and J lost 5; bases outside the gene matches: 5. There are 14 residues in the CDR3. CDR3 coding DNA: TGCGCCAGCAGCTTGTTATCAGGGGGGACTGAAGCTTTCTTT. Amino acid sequence: CASSLLSGGTEAFF.

The V call is TRBV7-2, the J call TRBJ2-3; no firm D call. CDR1 SGHTA and CDR2 FQGNSA come from the germline V gene. The CDR3 consists of 15 residues. Trimming stripped 7 bases from V and 5 bases from J, with 19 bases between. The CDR3 is CASIPGLRLVDTQYF. DNA for the CDR3: TGTGCCAGCATCCCCGGGTTAAGGCTAGTAGATACGCAGTATTTT.

The chain combines TRBV12-3 or TRBV12-4 with TRBJ1-5; 8 bases match TRBD1. V dropped 8 bases and J dropped 9; count of bases not matched to a gene: 12. The CDR3 runs to 14 residues. This chain's CDR3 is CASGRDRRSPPQHF. The CDR3 DNA reads TGTGCCAGCGGCCGGGACAGGCGTTCTCCGCCCCAGCATTTT.

The sample holds one count of this clonotype. The J gene is TRBJ1-2, the V gene TRBV19, with a weak D call TRBD1 (6 bases). Germline CDR1 reads LNHDA; CDR2 reads SQIVND (reference sequence). The germline V and J ends were trimmed by 3 bases and 8 bases, with 13 bases remaining between them. The CDR3 has 13 amino acids. CDR3 nucleotide sequence: TGTGCCAGTAGTATGTGGCAGGGGAACGGCTACACCTTC. Translated, it gives CASSMWQGNGYTF.

The chain uses TRBV4-2 and TRBJ1-1; unclear D gene. This CDR3 contains 17 residues. The germline CDR1 and CDR2 sequences are LGHNA and YNFKEQ. V gave up 1 base and J gave up 0 bases, with 15 bases separating them. CDR3 sequence (DNA): TGTGCCAGCAGCCAAGCCCAGCCCAGCCCCTTGAACACTGAAGCTTTCTTT. This codes for CASSQAQPSPLNTEAFF.

V usage is TRBV20-1 and J usage is TRBJ1-1, with 8 bases matching TRBD1. J lost 5 bases, V lost 3 bases, and 11 bases had no gene match. Germline V CDR1 and CDR2: DFQATT, SNEGSKA (reference sequence). This CDR3 spans 15 amino acids. The CDR3 nucleotides read TGCAGTGCTAGCAGGGGGCAGGTTGGTCAGACTGAAGCTTTCTTT. Residues: CSASRGQVGQTEAFF.

The sample holds a few counts of this clonotype. The rearrangement links TRBV6-5 to TRBJ2-3; no firm D call. Trimming pared 6 bases from V and 2 bases from J, leaving 15 bases between. This CDR3 comprises 15 residues. In germline, CDR1 is MNHEY, CDR2 SVGAGI. CDR3 sequence (DNA): TGTGCCAGCAGCTCCCGCTTACCACACACAGATACGCAGTATTTT. Translated: CASSSRLPHTDTQYF.

This chain links TRBV20-1 with TRBJ2-7; 7 bases fit TRBD1. CDR3 length: 13 amino acids. Per the germline V gene, CDR1 is DFQATT and CDR2 is SNEGSKA (reference sequence). Germline trimming cut 6 bases from V and 0 bases from J; bases unmatched to any gene: 5. The CDR3 region has the DNA TGCAGTGCGACCACAGGGGTCTCCTACGAGCAGTACTTC. This sequence encodes CSATTGVSYEQYF.